The clone carrying this TCR beta chain was recorded many times. This sample stems from a study of T cells in Graves' hyperthyroidism and ophthalmopathy. TCR beta CDR3 regions were amplified from RNA transcripts. During a first-round RT-PCR of the TCR CDR3, the HTBI primer set was used. TCRdb processed the multiplex PCR reads anew with MiXCR; each CDR3 protein has one entry. Of roughly 45,000 distinct CDR3 sequences detected, about 52% appear once; the ten largest clones hold 32%. Thyroid ultrasound, orbital computed tomography, clinical symptoms, and serum thyroxine and TRAb underpinned diagnoses. The sequence was collected from a woman in her forties or fifties with Graves' hyperthyroidism. The sample consisted of peripheral blood or thyroid tissue (not recorded which).

DNA of the CDR3: TGTGCCAGCAGCTTTTTCAGGGGGCCCGCTAACTATGGCTACACCTTC. Protein: CASSFFRGPANYGYTF. V usage is TRBV7-9 and J usage is TRBJ1-2, with TRBD1 matching over 8 bases. The CDR3 extends over 16 amino acids. Germline V gives CDR1 SEHNR, CDR2 FQNEAQ (reference sequence). The ends lost 3 bases at V and 0 bases at J; junction bases unmatched: 6.